These 5 T cell receptor beta chains were sequenced from one sample in a study of yellow fever vaccine responses in identical twins. MiXCR, applied by TCRdb to the RT-PCR reads, yields one record per CDR3 protein. The table shows about 6,900 distinct CDR3 sequences, with 80% to 85% occurring only once. The sample here was T cells from blood (PBMCs), unsorted or a sorted subset (not recorded which), taken before or after yellow fever vaccination (not recorded which). These receptors were taken from a woman aged 18-35 years who received the yellow fever vaccine.

The V and J genes are TRBV19 and TRBJ2-1, with 10 bases that match TRBD2. The CDR3 loop spans 16 amino acids. V gave up 3 bases and J gave up 7 bases; unmatched junction bases: 9. Germline CDR1 LNHDA, CDR2 SQIVND (reference sequence). CDR3 DNA: TGTGCCAGTAGTATCTTAGGGGGACTAGCGATGAATGAGCAGTTCTTC. Its protein product is CASSILGGLAMNEQFF.

J is TRBJ2-5 and V is TRBV12-3 or TRBV12-4; D is perhaps TRBD1 (6 bases). V lost 7 bases and J 3 bases, leaving 9 bases between the germline ends. The length of the CDR3 is 12 residues. The CDR3 is CASNAGEETQYF. The CDR3 coding sequence is TGTGCCAGCAACGCAGGGGAAGAGACCCAGTACTTC.

The genes are TRBV2 and TRBJ2-1, with TRBD2 as a possible D gene (7 bases). The CDR3 loop spans 16 amino acids. Germline V gene sequence: CDR1 SNHLY, CDR2 FYNNEI. Trimming left V 3 bases short and J 8 bases short, with 20 bases between. As DNA, the CDR3 is TGTGCCAGCAGTGATTTGGCCGGGGGGCGCCGGGATGAGCAGTTCTTC. This codes for CASSDLAGGRRDEQFF.

The gene calls are TRBV5-1 and TRBJ2-7; 10 nucleotides line up with TRBD2. With V trimmed by 4 bases and J by 2 bases, 6 bases remained unmatched. CDR3 length equals 15 residues. Germline V lookup: CDR1 SGHRS, CDR2 YFSETQ. CDR3 in amino acids: CASSPSSGGAYEQYF. CDR3 bases: TGCGCCAGCAGCCCCTCGAGCGGGGGGGCCTACGAGCAGTACTTC.

This clonotype came up a few times. The chain has TRBV19 and TRBJ2-1; 8 bases match TRBD2. CDR3 size: 13 residues. Trimming at V came to 7 bases and at J to 6 bases, leaving 5 bases not matched to a gene. CDR1 is LNHDA and CDR2 is SQIVND in the germline V gene (reference sequence). CDR3 residues: CASKPGGPNEQFF. Written as DNA, the CDR3 is TGTGCCAGTAAACCGGGAGGGCCCAATGAGCAGTTCTTC.